This entry is about one T cell receptor (beta chain). Its recognized antigen is unknown. The CDR3 carries no conserved terminal phenylalanine or tryptophan, so it likely arises from a read error. This entry belongs to a study of cytomegalovirus exposure and HLA in healthy donors (TCRdb year 2017). Turning to the overall study: In an earlier analysis of some 610 of the donors, 276 Gb of sequence data and 117 million unique TCR beta sequences from roughly 190 million T cells were reported. An early release that covered approximately 600 HLA-typed donors contained about 290 gigabases of sequencing data and around 85 million unique TCR sequences. Of the approximately 400 genotyped donors, 81% were placed in the genetic ancestry cluster associated with self-reported Caucasian donors. The aim of the study was to test whether cataloging public T cell receptors could identify signatures of past pathogen exposure. The study used immunosequencing to profile the T cell repertoires of around 600 subjects and linked those repertoires to cytomegalovirus serostatus. In addition to the first cohort of around 670 subjects, a separate validation cohort of approximately 130 different subjects was used. High-throughput TCR immunosequencing, statistical association of individual TCRs with disease status, and machine learning were combined to predict cytomegalovirus infection status. To study patterns of TCR occurrence, a later analysis re-analyzed previously published TCR beta repertoires from around 670 donors and added high-resolution HLA genotyping. Rather than using new phenotypic data, the later analysis identified candidate immune exposures from TCR beta sequences and from how often those sequences occurred across donors. To decide whether each TCR beta V gene segment behaved as functional or pseudogenic, an earlier analysis of some 600 of the donors relied on high-throughput TCR beta sequencing. Alongside the repertoire data, information on donor age, sex, ethnicity and CMV serostatus was compiled. In a later genetic analysis, genome-wide SNP genotypes for about 65% of the 666 donors were used, and that subset was treated as a discovery cohort. All discovery cohort repertoires had been generated using a single sequencing platform. HLA typing included class I and class II loci at four-digit resolution. The number of donors typed differed by locus, with roughly 620-630 for A, B, C, DRB1 and DQB1, approximately 500 for DQA1, under 610 for DPA1, and around 460 for DPB1. Four to six DR-DQ haplotypes were handled as single units for association and clustering, since linkage in the cohort was strong. Across around 400 genotyped donors of the cohort, an average of 235,054 unique TCR beta nucleotide sequences per donor were sequenced, and 15% to 20% of those sequences were non-productive. Here is what the overall study found, with its caveats: Several of the top co-occurrence clusters appeared to be linked to parvovirus B19, influenza, CMV and Epstein-Barr virus, according to a later analysis. Linkage disequilibrium might explain the correlated functional status among segregating V segments, but an unknown experimental factor could not be ruled out. The 87-base-pair reads could not distinguish some IMGT-functional V segments, including TRBV6-2 and TRBV6-3, so those segments were excluded. Only TCR beta chains were sequenced in this cohort, and the absence of alpha or paired-chain data limited detectable features. In a later analysis, HLA-associated TCR beta chains were found to be more clonally expanded and to have lower generation probabilities than equally common non-associated chains. In an earlier analysis of fewer than 700 of the donors, most TCR beta V segments appeared in productive rearrangements about 87% or about 30% of the time, broadly matching IMGT annotations. In a later analysis, the rate of TCR association differed among HLA loci, with DRB1 alleles having the most associated TCRs and HLA-C alleles having the fewest. According to a later genetic analysis, donors in an Asian-associated ancestry cluster had fewer N-insertions in productive TCRs than the approximately 710-donor mean. Specific HLA alleles were associated with about 17,000 TCR beta sequences at a false discovery rate of 0.05 in a later analysis. CMV serostatus was the only immune exposure information available for the cohort. Strong co-occurrence of HLA alleles, especially DR and DQ, made assigning TCR associations to individual alleles difficult. Because counts were too low, some 17 rarely observed V segments, including chromosome 9 orphons, were left out of the earlier analysis of about 620 of the donors. A further reported finding was that TCR beta sequences accurately predicted the HLA-A and HLA-B alleles for most subjects in the first cohort. In a later genetic analysis, a missense DCLRE1C variant was associated with V-gene and J-gene trimming of TCR beta chains, and the association was replicated in an independent cohort. The study gave a list of 150 to 200 TCR beta chains associated with cytomegalovirus. A cluster of highly shared sequence variants was judged likely to represent a technical artifact of the sequencing pipeline. The classifier was reported to diagnose cytomegalovirus status with high specificity and sensitivity in both the original cohort and the validation cohort. In vitro tests confirmed that a few of the cytomegalovirus-associated TCR beta chains recognize cytomegalovirus antigens. Most TCR sequences were seen in very few donors, while some public TCRs were found in many individuals. Sequencing depth was assumed to be roughly uniform across donors in the presence/absence analyses, though that assumption may not hold. In a later analysis, most CMV-associated TCR beta chains were found to appear HLA-restricted, with HLA associations seemingly driven largely by CMV exposure. HLA typing was unavailable for some donors at each locus, so association tests used only the typed subset. The authors suggested that the approach could potentially be extended to other disease states and immunological phenotypes.

V loses 1 base of germline sequence and J loses 6 bases, and the interval between the two ends is 7 bases. The CDR3 contains 11 residues when both ends are counted. The CDR3 DNA has 33 bases and is translated from base 1. CDR1 is given as DFQATT and CDR2 as SNEGSKA, both from the germline V gene (reference sequence). Libraries were prepared through the immunoSEQ multiplex PCR assay. For the multiplex PCR, a mixture combining 60 forward primers for TCR Vbeta segments and 13 reverse primers for TCR Jbeta segments was used. A multiplex PCR assay on genomic DNA amplified the CDR3 region of rearranged TCR beta genes. On the Illumina HiSeq System, the amplified TCR beta libraries were sequenced as 87-base-pair reads. The original methods were these. A later analysis counted approximately 74 million unique TCR beta chains across the 550 to 700 repertoires, and roughly 10 million of these chains were shared by at least two donors. A nearest-neighbor algorithm error-corrected the raw reads and collapsed the reads into unique sequences, merging closely related sequences to remove PCR and sequencing errors. Alignment of CDR3 sequences to IMGT reference sequences was used to assign V, D and J gene segments. For a sequence to be retained, a match of at least six nucleotides to both a V gene segment and a J gene segment was required. A rearrangement counted as productive if the CDR3 had no stop codons and remained in frame with V and J, and every other rearrangement counted as non-productive. Following IMGT convention, CDR3 was defined as the stretch from the second conserved V-encoded cysteine to the conserved J-encoded phenylalanine. In an earlier analysis of more than 550 of the donors, sequences lacking an unambiguous match to a single V gene segment were excluded. In an earlier analysis of 587 of the donors, V segments were called functional above 56.7% productive rearrangements and were called segregating when the between-donor standard deviation exceeded 5%. A statistical classification framework was built to diagnose cytomegalovirus status from the catalog of TCR beta chain sequences. V and J gene assignment, in a later analysis, came from comparing TCR nucleotide sequences with IMGT/GENE-DB human TR gene sequences. Using the TCRdist pipeline, a later analysis assigned CDR3 sequences along with most-parsimonious VDJ recombination scenarios. In a later analysis, each TCR beta chain was defined by its CDR3 amino acid sequence together with its V-gene family, and reads without a unique V-gene family were excluded. A later analysis removed 592 highly shared, low-generation-probability nucleotide sequences to deal with suspected cross-contamination and a sequencing artifact. In a later analysis, a clonal expansion index for each public chain was calculated from normalized within-repertoire ranks of inferred template counts. In a later analysis, generation probabilities were computed using a VDJ recombination model fitted to out-of-frame rearrangements, and the results were checked against IGoR. In a later analysis, hypergeometric tests were used to score TCR-TCR, TCR-HLA and TCR-CMV co-occurrence, with a repertoire-size bias correction applied to TCR pairs. In a later analysis, false discovery rates were estimated by permuting HLA or CMV assignments 20 times. A later analysis grouped co-occurring TCRs with DBSCAN, adding TCRdist sequence similarity when clustering within HLA-allele-positive subsets. Repertoires with fewer than 30,000 or more than 120,000 public chains, plus five repertoires with anomalous nucleotide sharing, were excluded from co-occurrence clustering. The table was pulled from immuneACCESS by TCRdb, which kept in-frame rearrangements only. Such tables lose some clones; where checked, under half of the loss comes from unresolved V genes, and the rest has no known cause. The DNA was the basis for D and trimming; V, J and clone size are from that table. This sample lists approximately 100,000 clones; 74% were detected once. The top ten constitute approximately 1.9% of the sample.

The cohort was made up of 500 to 800 healthy bone marrow donors. Cohort members were all nominally healthy when sampled, although unrecorded immune exposures were likely present. CMV serostatus was recorded as positive for almost 300 and negative for 352 of the 666 cohort members, whereas no CMV serostatus was recorded for the donor in question. A peripheral blood sample was collected from each donor, and TCR beta sequencing was performed on peripheral blood mononuclear cells. The Qiagen DNeasy Blood Extraction Kit was used to extract genomic DNA from the blood cell samples. The chain joins TRBV20-1 to TRBJ2-7; a tentative D call is TRBD1 (5 bases match). Sequenced: PBMCs. This receptor was identified in a human donor in good health. The CDR3 region: CSARGRAEQYL. Read as DNA, the sequence is TGCAGTGCTAGAGGCAGGGCCGAGCAGTACCTC.